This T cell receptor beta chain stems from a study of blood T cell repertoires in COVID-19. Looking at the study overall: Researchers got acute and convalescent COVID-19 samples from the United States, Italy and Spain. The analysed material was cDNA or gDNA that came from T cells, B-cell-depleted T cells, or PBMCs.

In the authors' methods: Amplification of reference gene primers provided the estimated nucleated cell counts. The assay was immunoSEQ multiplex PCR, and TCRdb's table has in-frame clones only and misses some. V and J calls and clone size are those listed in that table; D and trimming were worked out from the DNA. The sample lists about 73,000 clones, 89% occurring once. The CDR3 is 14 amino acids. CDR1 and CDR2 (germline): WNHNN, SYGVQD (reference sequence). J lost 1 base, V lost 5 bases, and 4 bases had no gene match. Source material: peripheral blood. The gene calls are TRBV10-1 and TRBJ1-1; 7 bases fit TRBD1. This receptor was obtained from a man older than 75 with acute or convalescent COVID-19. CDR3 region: CASSLGTANTEAFF. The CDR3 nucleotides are TGCGCCAGCAGTCTCGGGACAGCGAACACTGAAGCTTTCTTT.